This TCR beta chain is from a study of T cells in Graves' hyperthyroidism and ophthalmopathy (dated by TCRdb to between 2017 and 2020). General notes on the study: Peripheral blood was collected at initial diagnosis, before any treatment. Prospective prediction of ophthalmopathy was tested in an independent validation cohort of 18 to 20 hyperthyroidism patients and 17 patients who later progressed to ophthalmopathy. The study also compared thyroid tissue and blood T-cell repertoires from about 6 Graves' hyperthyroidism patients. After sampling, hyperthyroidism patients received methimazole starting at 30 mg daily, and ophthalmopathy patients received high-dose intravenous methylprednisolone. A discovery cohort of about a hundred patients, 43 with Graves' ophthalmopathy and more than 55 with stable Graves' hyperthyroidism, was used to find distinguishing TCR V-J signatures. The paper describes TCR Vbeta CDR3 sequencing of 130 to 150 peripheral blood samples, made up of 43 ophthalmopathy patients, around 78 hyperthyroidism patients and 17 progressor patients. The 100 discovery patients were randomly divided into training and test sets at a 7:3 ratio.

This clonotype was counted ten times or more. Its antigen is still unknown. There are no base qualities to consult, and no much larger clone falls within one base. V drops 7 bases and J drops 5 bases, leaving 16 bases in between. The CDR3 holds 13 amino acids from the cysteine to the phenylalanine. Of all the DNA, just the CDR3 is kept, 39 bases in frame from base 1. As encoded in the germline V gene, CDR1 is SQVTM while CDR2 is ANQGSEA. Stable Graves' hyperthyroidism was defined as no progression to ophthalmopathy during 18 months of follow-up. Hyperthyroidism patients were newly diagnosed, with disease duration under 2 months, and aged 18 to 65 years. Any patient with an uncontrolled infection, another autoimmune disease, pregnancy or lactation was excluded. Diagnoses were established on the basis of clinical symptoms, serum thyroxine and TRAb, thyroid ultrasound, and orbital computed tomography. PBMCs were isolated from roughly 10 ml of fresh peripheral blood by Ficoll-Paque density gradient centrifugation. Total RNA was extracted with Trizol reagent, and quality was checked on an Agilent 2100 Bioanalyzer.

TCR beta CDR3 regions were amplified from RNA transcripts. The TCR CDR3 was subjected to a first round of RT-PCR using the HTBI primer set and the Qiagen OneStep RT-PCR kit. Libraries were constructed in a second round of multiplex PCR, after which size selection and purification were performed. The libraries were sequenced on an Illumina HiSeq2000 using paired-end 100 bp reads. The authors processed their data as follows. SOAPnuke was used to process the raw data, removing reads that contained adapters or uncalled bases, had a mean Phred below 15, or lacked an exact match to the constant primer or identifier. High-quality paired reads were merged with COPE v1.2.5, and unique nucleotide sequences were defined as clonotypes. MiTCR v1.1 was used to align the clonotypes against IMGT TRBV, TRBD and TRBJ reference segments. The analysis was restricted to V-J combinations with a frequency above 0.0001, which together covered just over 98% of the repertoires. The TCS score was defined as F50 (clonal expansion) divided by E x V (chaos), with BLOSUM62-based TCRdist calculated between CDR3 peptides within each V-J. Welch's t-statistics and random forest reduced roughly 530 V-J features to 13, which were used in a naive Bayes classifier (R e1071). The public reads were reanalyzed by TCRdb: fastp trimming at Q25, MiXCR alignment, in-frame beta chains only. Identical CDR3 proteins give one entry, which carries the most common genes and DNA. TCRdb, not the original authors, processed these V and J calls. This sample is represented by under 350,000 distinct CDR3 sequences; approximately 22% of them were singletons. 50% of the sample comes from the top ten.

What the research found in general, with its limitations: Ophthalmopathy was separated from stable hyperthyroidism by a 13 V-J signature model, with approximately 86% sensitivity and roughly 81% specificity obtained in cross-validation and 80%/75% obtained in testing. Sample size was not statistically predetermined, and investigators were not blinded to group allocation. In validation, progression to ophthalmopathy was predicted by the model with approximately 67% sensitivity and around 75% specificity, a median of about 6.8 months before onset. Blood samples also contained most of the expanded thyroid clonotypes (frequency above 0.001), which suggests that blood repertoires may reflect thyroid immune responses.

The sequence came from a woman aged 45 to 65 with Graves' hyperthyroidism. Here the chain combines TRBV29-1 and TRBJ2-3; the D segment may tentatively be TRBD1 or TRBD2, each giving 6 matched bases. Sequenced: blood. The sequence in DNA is TGCAGCGGGGAGGCAGGGGCTGGAGATACGCAGTATTTT. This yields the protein CSGEAGAGDTQYF.